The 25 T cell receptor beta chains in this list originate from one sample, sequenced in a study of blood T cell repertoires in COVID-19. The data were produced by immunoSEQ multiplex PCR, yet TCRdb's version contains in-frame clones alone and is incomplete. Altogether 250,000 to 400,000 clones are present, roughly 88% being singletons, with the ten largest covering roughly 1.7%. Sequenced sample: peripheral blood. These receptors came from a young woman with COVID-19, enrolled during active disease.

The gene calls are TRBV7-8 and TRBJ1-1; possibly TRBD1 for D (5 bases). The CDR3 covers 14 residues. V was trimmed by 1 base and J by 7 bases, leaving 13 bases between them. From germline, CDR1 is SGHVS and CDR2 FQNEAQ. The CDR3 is CASSLGASGDEAFF. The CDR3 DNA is TGTGCCAGCAGCTTAGGCGCGTCGGGGGATGAAGCTTTCTTT. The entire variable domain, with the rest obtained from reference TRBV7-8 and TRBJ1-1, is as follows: GAGVSQSPRYKVAKRGQDVALRCDPISGHVSLFWYQQALGQGPEFLTYFQNEAQLDKSGLPSDRFFAERPEGSVSTLKIQRTQQEDSAVYLCASSLGASGDEAFFGQGTRLTVV.

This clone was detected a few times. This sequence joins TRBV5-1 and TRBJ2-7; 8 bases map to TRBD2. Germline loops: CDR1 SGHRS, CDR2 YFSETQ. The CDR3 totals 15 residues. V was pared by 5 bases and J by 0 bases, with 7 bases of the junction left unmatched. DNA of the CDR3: TGCGCCAGCAGTCGGGGGGGCTCCAGCTCCTACGAGCAGTACTTC. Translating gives CASSRGGSSSYEQYF.

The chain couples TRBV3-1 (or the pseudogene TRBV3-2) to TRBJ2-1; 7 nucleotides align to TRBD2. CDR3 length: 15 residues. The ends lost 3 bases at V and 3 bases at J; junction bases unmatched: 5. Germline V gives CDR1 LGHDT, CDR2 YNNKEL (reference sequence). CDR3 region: CASSQAGEIYNEQFF. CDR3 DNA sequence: TGTGCCAGCAGCCAGGCGGGGGAGATCTACAATGAGCAGTTCTTC.

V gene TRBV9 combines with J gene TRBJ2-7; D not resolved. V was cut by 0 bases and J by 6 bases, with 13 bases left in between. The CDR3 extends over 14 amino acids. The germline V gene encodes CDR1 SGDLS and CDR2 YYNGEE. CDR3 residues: CASSVGVSSGEQYF. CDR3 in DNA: TGTGCCAGCAGCGTAGGTGTTAGTTCGGGCGAGCAGTACTTC.

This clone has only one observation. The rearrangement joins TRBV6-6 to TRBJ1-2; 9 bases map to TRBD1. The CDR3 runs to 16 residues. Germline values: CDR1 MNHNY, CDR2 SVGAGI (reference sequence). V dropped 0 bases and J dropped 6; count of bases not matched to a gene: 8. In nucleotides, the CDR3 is TGTGCCAGCAGTTACTCGGGACAGGGAATTGGGGATGGCTACACCTTC. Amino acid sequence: CASSYSGQGIGDGYTF.

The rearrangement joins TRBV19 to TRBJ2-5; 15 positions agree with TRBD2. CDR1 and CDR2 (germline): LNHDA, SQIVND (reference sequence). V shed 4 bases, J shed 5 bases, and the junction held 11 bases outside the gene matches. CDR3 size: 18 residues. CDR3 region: CASSTLRTSGGAGETQYF. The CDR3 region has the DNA TGTGCCAGTAGTACGCTCAGGACTAGCGGGGGGGCCGGGGAGACCCAGTACTTC. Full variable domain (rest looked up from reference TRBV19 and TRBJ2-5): DGGITQSPKYLFRKEGQNVTLSCEQNLNHDAMYWYRQDPGQGLRLIYYSQIVNDFQKGDIAEGYSVSREKKESFPLTVTSAQKNPTAFYLCASSTLRTSGGAGETQYFGPGTRLLVL.

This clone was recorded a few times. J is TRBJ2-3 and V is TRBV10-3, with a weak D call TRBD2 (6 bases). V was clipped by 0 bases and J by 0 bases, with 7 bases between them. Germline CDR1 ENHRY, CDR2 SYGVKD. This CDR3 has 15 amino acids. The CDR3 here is CAISESGGSTDTQYF. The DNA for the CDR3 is TGTGCCATCAGTGAGTCGGGGGGTAGCACAGATACGCAGTATTTT.

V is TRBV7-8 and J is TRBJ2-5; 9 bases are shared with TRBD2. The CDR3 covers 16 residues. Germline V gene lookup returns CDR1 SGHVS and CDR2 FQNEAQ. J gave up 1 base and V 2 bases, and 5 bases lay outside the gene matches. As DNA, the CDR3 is TGTGCCAGCAGCTTACGGCGGGGGGGCCTCCAAGAGACCCAGTACTTC. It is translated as CASSLRRGGLQETQYF.

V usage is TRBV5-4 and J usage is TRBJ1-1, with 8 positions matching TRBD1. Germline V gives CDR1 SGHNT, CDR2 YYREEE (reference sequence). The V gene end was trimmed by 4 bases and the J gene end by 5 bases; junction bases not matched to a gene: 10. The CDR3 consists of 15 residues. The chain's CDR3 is CASSTLDRVETEAFF. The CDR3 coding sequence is TGTGCCAGCAGCACTTTGGACAGGGTGGAGACTGAAGCTTTCTTT.

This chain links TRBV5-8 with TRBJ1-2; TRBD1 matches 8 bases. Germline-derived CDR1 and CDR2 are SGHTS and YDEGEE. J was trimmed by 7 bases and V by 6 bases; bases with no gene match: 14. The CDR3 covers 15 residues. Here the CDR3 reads CASNPYGTGSGGYTF. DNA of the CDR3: TGTGCCAGCAACCCATACGGGACAGGTTCGGGTGGCTACACCTTC.

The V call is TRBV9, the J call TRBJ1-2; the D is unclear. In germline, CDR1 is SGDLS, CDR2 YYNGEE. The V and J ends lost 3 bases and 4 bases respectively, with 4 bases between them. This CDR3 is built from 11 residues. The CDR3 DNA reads TGTGCCAGCAGCGGGAGCTATGGCTACACCTTC. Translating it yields CASSGSYGYTF. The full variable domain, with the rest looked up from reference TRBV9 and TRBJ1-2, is DSGVTQTPKHLITATGQRVTLRCSPRSGDLSVYWYQQSLDQGLQFLIQYYNGEERAKGNILERFSAQQFPDLHSELNLSSLELGDSALYFCASSGSYGYTFGSGTRLTVV.

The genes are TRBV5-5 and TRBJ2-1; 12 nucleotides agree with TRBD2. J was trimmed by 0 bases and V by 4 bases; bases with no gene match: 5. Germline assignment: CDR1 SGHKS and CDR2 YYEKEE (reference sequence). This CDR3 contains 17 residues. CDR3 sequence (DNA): TGTGCCAGCAGCGTCGCTAGCGGGGGGGCCTCCTACAATGAGCAGTTCTTC. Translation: CASSVASGGASYNEQFF.

The CDR3 DNA is TGTGCCAGCTCACCCCAGTCAGCGGTTAACACTGAAGCTTTCTTT. It specifies CASSPQSAVNTEAFF. The chain joins TRBV18 to TRBJ1-1; D remains unclear. The length of the CDR3 is 15 residues. Germline loops: CDR1 KGHSH, CDR2 LQKENI. Trimming took 3 bases from V and 2 from J, leaving 13 bases between them.

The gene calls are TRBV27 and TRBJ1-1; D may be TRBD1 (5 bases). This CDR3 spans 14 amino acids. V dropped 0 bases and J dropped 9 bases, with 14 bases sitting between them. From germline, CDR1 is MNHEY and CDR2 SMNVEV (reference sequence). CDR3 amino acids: CASSLSVRGPKAFF. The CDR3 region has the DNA TGTGCCAGCAGTTTATCCGTTAGGGGTCCCAAAGCTTTCTTT.

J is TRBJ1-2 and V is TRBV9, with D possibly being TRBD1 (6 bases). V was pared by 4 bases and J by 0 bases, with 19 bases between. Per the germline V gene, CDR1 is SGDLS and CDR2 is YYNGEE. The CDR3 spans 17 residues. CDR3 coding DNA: TGTGCCAGCAGCCCGAAGGCGACGGACAGAACTAACTATGGCTACACCTTC. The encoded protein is CASSPKATDRTNYGYTF. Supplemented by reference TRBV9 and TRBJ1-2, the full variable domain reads DSGVTQTPKHLITATGQRVTLRCSPRSGDLSVYWYQQSLDQGLQFLIQYYNGEERAKGNILERFSAQQFPDLHSELNLSSLELGDSALYFCASSPKATDRTNYGYTFGSGTRLTVV.

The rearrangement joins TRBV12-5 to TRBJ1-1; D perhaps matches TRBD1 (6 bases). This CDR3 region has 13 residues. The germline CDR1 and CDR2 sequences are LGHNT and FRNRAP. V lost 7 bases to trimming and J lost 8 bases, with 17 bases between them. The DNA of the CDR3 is TGTGCTAGTGCCTACGCCTCCGGGACAGAAGCTTTCTTT. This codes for CASAYASGTEAFF.

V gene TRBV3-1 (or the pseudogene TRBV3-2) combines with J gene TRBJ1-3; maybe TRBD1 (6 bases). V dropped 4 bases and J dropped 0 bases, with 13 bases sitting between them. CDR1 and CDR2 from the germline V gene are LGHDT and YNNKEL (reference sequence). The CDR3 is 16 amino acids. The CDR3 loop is CASSPIEDSSGNTIYF. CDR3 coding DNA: TGTGCCAGCAGCCCCATTGAGGACAGCTCTGGAAACACCATATATTTT.

The CDR3 region is CASSLGSGIGYTF. The CDR3, as DNA: TGTGCCAGCAGCTTAGGGTCAGGGATCGGCTACACCTTC. This chain connects TRBV7-8 to TRBJ1-2, with D perhaps TRBD1 (5 bases). The CDR3 totals 13 residues. The germline V gene encodes CDR1 SGHVS and CDR2 FQNEAQ. Trimming took 1 base from V and 8 from J, leaving 11 bases between them.

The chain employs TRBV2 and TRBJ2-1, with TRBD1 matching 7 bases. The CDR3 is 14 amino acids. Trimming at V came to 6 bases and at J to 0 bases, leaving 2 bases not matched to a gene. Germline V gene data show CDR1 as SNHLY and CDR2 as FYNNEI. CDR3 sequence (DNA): TGTGCCAGCAGCCGACAGGGCTCCTACAATGAGCAGTTCTTC. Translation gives CASSRQGSYNEQFF. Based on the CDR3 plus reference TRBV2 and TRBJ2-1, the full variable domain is EPEVTQTPSHQVTQMGQEVILRCVPISNHLYFYWYRQILGQKVEFLVSFYNNEISEKSEIFDDQFSVERPDGSNFTLKIRSTKLEDSAMYFCASSRQGSYNEQFFGPGTRLTVL.

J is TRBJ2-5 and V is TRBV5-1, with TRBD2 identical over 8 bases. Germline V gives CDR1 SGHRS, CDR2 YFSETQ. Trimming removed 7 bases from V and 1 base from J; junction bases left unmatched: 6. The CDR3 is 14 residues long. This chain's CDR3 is CASDPGGPQETQYF. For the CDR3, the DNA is TGCGCCAGCGACCCGGGGGGGCCCCAAGAGACCCAGTACTTC.

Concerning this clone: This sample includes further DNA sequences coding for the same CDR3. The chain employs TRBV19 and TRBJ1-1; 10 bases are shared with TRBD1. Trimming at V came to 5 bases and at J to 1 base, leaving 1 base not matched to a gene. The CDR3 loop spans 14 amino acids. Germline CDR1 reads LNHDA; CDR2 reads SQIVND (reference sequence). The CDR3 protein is CASSRDRGNTEAFF. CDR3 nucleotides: TGTGCCAGTAGTCGGGACAGGGGGAACACTGAAGCTTTCTTT.

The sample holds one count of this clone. The CDR3 is CASSLDIGVELFF. CDR3 DNA sequence: TGTGCCAGCAGCTTAGACATCGGGGTAGAACTGTTTTTT. V gene TRBV11-2 combines with J gene TRBJ1-4; D is undetermined. The CDR3 covers 13 residues. The germline CDR1 and CDR2 sequences are SGHAT and FQNNGV. Trimming cost V 0 bases and J 12 bases, with 11 bases left between them.

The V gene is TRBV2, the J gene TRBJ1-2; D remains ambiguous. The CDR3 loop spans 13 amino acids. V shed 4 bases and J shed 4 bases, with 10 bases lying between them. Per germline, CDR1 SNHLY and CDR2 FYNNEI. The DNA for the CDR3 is TGTGCCAGCAGTGTGGCAGGCAGCTATGGCTACACCTTC. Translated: CASSVAGSYGYTF. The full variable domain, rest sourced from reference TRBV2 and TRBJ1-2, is EPEVTQTPSHQVTQMGQEVILRCVPISNHLYFYWYRQILGQKVEFLVSFYNNEISEKSEIFDDQFSVERPDGSNFTLKIRSTKLEDSAMYFCASSVAGSYGYTFGSGTRLTVV.

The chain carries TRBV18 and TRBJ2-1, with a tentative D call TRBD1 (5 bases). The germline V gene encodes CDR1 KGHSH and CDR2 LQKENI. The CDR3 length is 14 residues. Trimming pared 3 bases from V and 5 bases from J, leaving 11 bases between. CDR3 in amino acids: CASSPYRTDNEQFF. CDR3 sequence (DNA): TGTGCCAGCTCACCTTACAGGACCGACAATGAGCAGTTCTTC.

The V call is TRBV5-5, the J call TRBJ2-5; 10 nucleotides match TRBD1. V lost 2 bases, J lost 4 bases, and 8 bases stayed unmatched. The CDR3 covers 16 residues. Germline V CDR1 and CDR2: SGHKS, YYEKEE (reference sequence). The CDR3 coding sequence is TGTGCCAGCAGCTTCCCCGGGACAGGGGCCCCAGAGACCCAGTACTTC. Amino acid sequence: CASSFPGTGAPETQYF. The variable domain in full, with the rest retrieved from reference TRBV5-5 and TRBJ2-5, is DAGVTQSPTHLIKTRGQQVTLRCSPISGHKSVSWYQQVLGQGPQFIFQYYEKEERGRGNFPDRFSARQFPNYSSELNVNALLLGDSALYLCASSFPGTGAPETQYFGPGTRLLVL.